This TCR beta chain was sequenced in a study of early T cells in non-severe SARS-CoV-2 infection. Study-level information: Sequencing targeted bulk RNA from unsorted whole blood, leaving chains unpaired.

Regarding the study as a whole: Private and CD4 specificities were missed by VDJdb matching, which favored anti-spike CD8 responses.

In its sample, this clonotype was seen many times. Its specificity is not known. CDR3 length: 16 amino acids. Germline V CDR1 and CDR2: SEHNR, FQNEAQ (reference sequence). The trim removed 2 bases at V and 2 bases at J, leaving 3 bases unmatched. Each cDNA molecule carried a unique molecular identifier. TCRdb reprocessed the 5' RACE reads with MiXCR, giving one entry per CDR3 protein. The data show approximately 80,000 distinct CDR3 sequences, with about 12% seen just once and around 3.7% held by the top ten. The gene calls are TRBV7-9 and TRBJ2-3, with 11 bases fitting TRBD2. This clonotype was sampled from an adult who was a healthcare worker with PCR-confirmed SARS-CoV-2 infection or an uninfected control (not recorded which). The sequencing sample was made of whole blood. The CDR3 DNA follows: TGTGCCAGCAGCTTACCGACTAGCGGGAACACAGATACGCAGTATTTT. It codes for CASSLPTSGNTDTQYF. The full variable domain, with the rest looked up from reference TRBV7-9 and TRBJ2-3, is DTGVSQNPRHKITKRGQNVTFRCDPISEHNRLYWYRQTLGQGPEFLTYFQNEAQLEKSRLLSDRFSAERPKGSFSTLEIQRTEQGDSAMYLCASSLPTSGNTDTQYFGPGTRLTVL.